Sequencing of this T cell receptor beta chain was carried out in a study of blood T cells in healthy people across ages. Study conclusions and caveats: Long-lived donors carried more naive CD4+ cells and greater diversity than aged donors. Calculation of diversity from one million T cells yielded estimates considered to be underestimates.

Per sample, extraction of total RNA gave at least 6 micrograms in every case. A second about 7 to 11 cycle PCR used barcoded and J-beta primers. Each CDR3 protein is one row after TCRdb ran MiXCR on the 5' RACE reads. The sample gives roughly 800,000 distinct CDR3 sequences, 58% of which show up once; about 20% is in the top ten. This clonotype was detected a few times. Its antigen is currently unknown. Input material: blood. The sequence derives from a man aged 25 to 40 in good health.

Here the CDR3 DNA reads TGTGCCAGCTCACGGGCCACCTCCTACAATGAGCAGTTCTTC. Its protein product is CASSRATSYNEQFF. The chain combines TRBV18 with TRBJ2-1; no clear D gene. The V end was cut by 4 bases, the J end by 0 bases, with 7 bases between. The germline CDR1 and CDR2 sequences are KGHSH and LQKENI. CDR3 length: 14 residues.